This T cell receptor beta chain was sequenced for a study of T cell responses to AZD1222 COVID-19 vaccine. V was shortened by 9 bases and J by 11 bases, with 25 bases between the two germline ends. Germline-derived CDR1 and CDR2 are MNHNY and SVGAGI (reference sequence). CDR3 size: 14 residues. Clones were read by immunoSEQ multiplex PCR, and TCRdb kept only the in-frame ones, dropping some. Of around 80,000 clones listed, 80% to 90% are singletons. V is TRBV6-6 and J is TRBJ1-1; D is undetermined. The clonotype originates from an adult who received the AZD1222 COVID-19 vaccine. The starting material was peripheral blood, obtained 28 days after the second AZD1222 dose. Here the CDR3 DNA reads TGTGCCAGTAGGTTTCTTCAAAGCGGTAGCGAGGCTTTCTTT. Translated: CASRFLQSGSEAFF.